Shown below are 15 T cell receptor beta chains from a single sample sequenced in a study of graft-versus-host responses after intestinal transplantation. TCRdb's copy holds only in-frame clones and misses some; the assay was immunoSEQ multiplex PCR. Of 55,000 to 70,000 clones listed, around nine tenths were seen once; the top ten hold 2.5% to 3%. Sequencing was performed on PBMCs, taken 118 to 130 days after intestinal transplantation. These receptor sequences come from a human patient who received an intestinal transplant, so some T cells may come from the graft donor.

The rearrangement links TRBV30 to TRBJ1-1; D gene ambiguous. Germline CDR1 GTSNPN, CDR2 SVGIG (reference sequence). The CDR3 is 13 amino acids. V lost 2 bases and J lost 2, with 9 bases in between. The CDR3 protein is CAWSWPANTEAFF. The CDR3 bases are TGTGCCTGGAGTTGGCCAGCAAACACTGAAGCTTTCTTT.

The chain joins TRBV29-1 to TRBJ2-5, with D unresolved. The end of the DNA aligns better with TRBJ2-7, so the J call may be wrong. Germline values: CDR1 SQVTM, CDR2 ANQGSEA. CDR3 length: 11 amino acids. CDR3 in DNA: TGCAGCGTTGAAGACATTGGCGAGCAGTACTTC. Residues: CSVEDIGEQYF.

The chain is built from TRBV6-5 and TRBJ1-2; perhaps TRBD1 as D (5 bases). CDR1 and CDR2 (germline): MNHEY, SVGAGI. Trimming cost V 6 bases and J 5 bases, with 16 bases left between them. This CDR3 has 14 residues. The CDR3 DNA reads TGTGCCAGCAGACAAGCAGGGTGGGAATATGGCTACACCTTC. Its translation: CASRQAGWEYGYTF.

The chain employs TRBV2 and TRBJ2-7, with 8 bases that match TRBD1. Germline V gene lookup returns CDR1 SNHLY and CDR2 FYNNEI. J lost 3 bases, V lost 8 bases, and 3 bases had no gene match. CDR3 length equals 12 residues. The CDR3 nucleotides read TGTGCCAGCTTACAGGGGGGCTACGAGCAGTACTTC. Translation gives CASLQGGYEQYF.

The chain carries TRBV27 and TRBJ2-3; D may be TRBD1 (6 bases). V lost 4 bases, J lost 4 bases, and 6 bases lay in between. CDR3 length equals 12 residues. The germline V gene encodes CDR1 MNHEY and CDR2 SMNVEV (reference sequence). CDR3 nucleotide sequence: TGTGCCAGCAGTTCAGGGGCAGATACGCAGTATTTT. It encodes CASSSGADTQYF.

The CDR3: CASSPWAAYEQYF. The CDR3 nucleotides read TGTGCCAGCAGCCCTTGGGCGGCCTACGAGCAGTACTTC. This chain links TRBV11-2 with TRBJ2-7, with D hard to call. Trimming left V 5 bases short and J 2 bases short, with 10 bases between. The CDR3 consists of 13 residues. Germline CDR1 SGHAT, CDR2 FQNNGV.

The CDR3: CSVRGYYNEQFF. Written as DNA, the CDR3 is TGCAGCGTTCGAGGGTACTACAATGAGCAGTTCTTC. The J gene is TRBJ2-1, the V gene TRBV29-1; maybe TRBD2 (5 bases). The V gene's germline CDR1 is SQVTM and CDR2 ANQGSEA. The V and J ends lost 5 bases and 3 bases respectively, with 8 bases between them. CDR3 length: 12 residues.

The CDR3, as DNA: TGTGCCAGCAGTTACGACGGACGGGGCTATAATTCACCCCTCCACTTT. Its protein is CASSYDGRGYNSPLHF. This sequence joins TRBV6-6 and TRBJ1-6; D is ambiguous. Germline-derived CDR1 and CDR2 are MNHNY and SVGAGI (reference sequence). This CDR3 spans 16 amino acids. V shed 2 bases and J shed 3 bases, with 11 bases lying between them.

V and J are TRBV2 and TRBJ2-1, with 9 bases aligning to TRBD2. CDR1 is SNHLY, CDR2 FYNNEI, per germline. The CDR3 contains 14 residues. Germline trimming cut 8 bases from V and 7 bases from J; bases unmatched to any gene: 9. In nucleotides, the CDR3 is TGTGCCAGCTTAGGCCTAGCGGGGAAGAATGAGCAGTTCTTC. This codes for CASLGLAGKNEQFF.

This rearrangement joins TRBV5-1 to TRBJ1-5, with a tentative D call TRBD1 (6 bases). V was trimmed by 5 bases and J by 2 bases, leaving 17 bases between them. Looked up from germline, CDR1 is SGHRS and CDR2 is YFSETQ. This CDR3 contains 16 residues. The CDR3, as DNA: TGCGCCAGCAGGTTGTCCCCAGGGGAAGGCAATCAGCCCCAGCATTTT. It yields the protein CASRLSPGEGNQPQHF.

The genes are TRBV25-1 and TRBJ2-7; 9 nucleotides agree with TRBD1. The germline gives CDR1 MGHDK, CDR2 SYGVNS. This CDR3 has 16 residues. The junction had 4 bases not matched to a gene; V was cut back by 1 base and J by 0 bases. The CDR3 loop is CASSEWGTGTSYEQYF. CDR3 nucleotides: TGTGCCAGCAGTGAATGGGGGACAGGGACCTCCTACGAGCAGTACTTC.

The gene calls are TRBV7-6 and TRBJ2-5; D unclear. Germline V gene lookup returns CDR1 SGHVS and CDR2 FNYEAQ. With 2 bases removed from V and 1 base from J, the gap between germline ends came to 5 bases. This CDR3 has 13 amino acids. The CDR3: CASSLRAQETQYF. The CDR3 DNA sequence: TGTGCCAGCAGCTTACGGGCCCAAGAGACCCAGTACTTC.

The V gene is TRBV5-4, the J gene TRBJ2-3; weak D call: TRBD2 (6 bases). Per the germline V gene, CDR1 is SGHNT and CDR2 is YYREEE (reference sequence). This CDR3 has 12 amino acids. V gave up 8 bases and J gave up 2 bases, with 9 bases separating them. The CDR3, as DNA: TGTGCCAGTTCGGGGGTCACAGATACGCAGTATTTT. This encodes CASSGVTDTQYF.

The count of this clone is one. The J gene is TRBJ2-5, the V gene TRBV28, with 7 bases matching TRBD1. The V and J ends lost 3 bases and 5 bases, in that order; junction bases with no gene match: 6. CDR1 is MDHEN and CDR2 is SYDVKM in the germline V gene. CDR3 size: 14 residues. DNA of the CDR3: TGTGCCAGCAGTTTCCCCGACAGGGTTGAGACCCAGTACTTC. This sequence encodes CASSFPDRVETQYF.

The V call is TRBV13, the J call TRBJ2-5; TRBD2 agrees at 7 bases. The ends lost 1 base at V and 3 bases at J; junction bases unmatched: 5. The CDR3 contains 15 residues. CDR1 and CDR2 from the germline V gene are PRHDT and FYEKMQ (reference sequence). CDR3 region: CASSLAAGEEETQYF. The CDR3 DNA follows: TGTGCCAGCAGCTTAGCGGCGGGAGAGGAAGAGACCCAGTACTTC.